One TCR beta chain is described in this entry. Its antigen is currently unknown. The data were obtained in a study of shared clonotypes between healthy human individuals. Findings and limits, study-wide: Despite large depth, sorted-subset datasets appeared incompletely sequenced. Investigators expected sequencing depth to affect clonotype sharing among donors.

This table comes from immunoSEQ multiplex PCR, and its TCRdb copy is limited to in-frame clones, with some not included. The data hold 550,000 to 700,000 clones, with approximately 73% observed a single time. Partitioning of CD4+ cells yielded a CD45RA+ naive subset and a CD45RA-negative memory subset. The ends were cut back, 2 bases at V and 6 bases at J, with 13 bases in the middle. This CDR3 spans 15 amino acids. Germline values: CDR1 SGHAT, CDR2 FQNNGV. The V gene is TRBV11-2, the J gene TRBJ2-2; the D gene is possibly TRBD1 (5 bases). The sequenced sample consisted of memory CD4+ T cells sorted from blood. The subset: CD45RA-negative fraction. This TCR came from a woman in her thirties in good health. The CDR3 DNA reads as TGTGCCAGCAGCTTACAACATCAGGGTGCCGGGGAGCTGTTTTTT. Its protein is CASSLQHQGAGELFF.